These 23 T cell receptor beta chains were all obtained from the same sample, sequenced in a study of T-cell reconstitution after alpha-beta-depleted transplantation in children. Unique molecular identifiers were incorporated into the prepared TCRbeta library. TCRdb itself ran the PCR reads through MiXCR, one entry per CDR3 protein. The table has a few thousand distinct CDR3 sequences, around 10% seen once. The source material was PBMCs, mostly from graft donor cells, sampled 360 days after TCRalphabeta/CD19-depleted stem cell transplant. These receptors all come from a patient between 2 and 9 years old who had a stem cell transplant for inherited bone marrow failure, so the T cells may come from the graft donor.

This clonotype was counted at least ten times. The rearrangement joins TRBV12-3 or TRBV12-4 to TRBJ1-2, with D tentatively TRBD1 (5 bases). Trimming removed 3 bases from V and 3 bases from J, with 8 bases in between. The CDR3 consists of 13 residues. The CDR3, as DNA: TGTGCCAGCAGTTTGGGGACGGACTATGGCTACACCTTC. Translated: CASSLGTDYGYTF.

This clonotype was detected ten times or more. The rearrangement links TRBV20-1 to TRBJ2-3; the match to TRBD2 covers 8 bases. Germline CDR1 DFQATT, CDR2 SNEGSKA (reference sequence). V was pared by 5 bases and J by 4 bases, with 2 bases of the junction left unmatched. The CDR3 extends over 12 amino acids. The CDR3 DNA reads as TGCAGTGCTCTGGGACTAGCAGATACGCAGTATTTT. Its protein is CSALGLADTQYF.

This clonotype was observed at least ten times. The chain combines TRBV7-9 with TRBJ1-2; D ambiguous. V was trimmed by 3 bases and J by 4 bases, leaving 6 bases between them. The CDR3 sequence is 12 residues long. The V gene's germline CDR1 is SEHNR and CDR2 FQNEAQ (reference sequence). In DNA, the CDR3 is TGTGCCAGCAGCTTTGGCTCCTATGGCTACACCTTC. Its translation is CASSFGSYGYTF.

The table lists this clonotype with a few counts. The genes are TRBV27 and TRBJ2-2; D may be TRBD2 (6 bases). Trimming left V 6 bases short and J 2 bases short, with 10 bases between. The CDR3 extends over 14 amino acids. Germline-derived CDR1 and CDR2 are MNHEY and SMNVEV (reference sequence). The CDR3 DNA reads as TGTGCCAGCAGGGACTATAGAAACACCGGGGAGCTGTTTTTT. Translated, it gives CASRDYRNTGELFF.

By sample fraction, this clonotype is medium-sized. DNA of the CDR3: TGTGCCAGCAGTGCATATCCGGGACAGGAGGATTACGAGCAGTACTTC. Translated: CASSAYPGQEDYEQYF. V is TRBV12-3 or TRBV12-4 and J is TRBJ2-7, with 8 bases identical to TRBD1. This CDR3 is 16 amino acids long. V trimming: 5 bases; J trimming: 4 bases; junction bases outside the gene matches: 13.

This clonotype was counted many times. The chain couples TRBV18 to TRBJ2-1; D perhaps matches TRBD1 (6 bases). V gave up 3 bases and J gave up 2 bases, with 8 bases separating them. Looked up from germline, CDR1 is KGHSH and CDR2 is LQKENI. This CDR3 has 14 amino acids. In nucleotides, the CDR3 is TGTGCCAGCTCACCGGGACAAACCTACAATGAGCAGTTCTTC. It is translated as CASSPGQTYNEQFF.

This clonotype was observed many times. The CDR3 here is CASSLFGFSPVDTQYF. The CDR3 bases are TGCGCCAGCAGCTTGTTCGGGTTTTCCCCCGTAGATACGCAGTATTTT. The chain links TRBV5-1 to TRBJ2-3; D ambiguous. Germline-derived CDR1 and CDR2 are SGHRS and YFSETQ. The V end was cut by 1 base, the J end by 5 bases, with 17 bases between. This CDR3 is built from 16 residues.

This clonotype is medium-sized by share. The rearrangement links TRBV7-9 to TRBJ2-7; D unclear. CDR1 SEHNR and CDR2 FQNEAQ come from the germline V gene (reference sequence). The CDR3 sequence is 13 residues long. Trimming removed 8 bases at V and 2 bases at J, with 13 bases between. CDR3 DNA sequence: TGTGCCAGCGCGGCAGGCGCAGCCTACGAGCAGTACTTC. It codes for CASAAGAAYEQYF.

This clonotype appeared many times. The CDR3 reads CASSQGTAGGQDTQYF. The CDR3 nucleotides read TGTGCCAGCAGCCAAGGAACGGCGGGGGGGCAAGATACGCAGTATTTT. The chain carries TRBV3-1 and TRBJ2-3; 9 bases agree with TRBD2. V shed 1 base, J shed 5 bases, and the junction held 7 bases outside the gene matches. This CDR3 has 16 amino acids. The V gene's germline CDR1 is LGHDT and CDR2 YNNKEL (reference sequence).

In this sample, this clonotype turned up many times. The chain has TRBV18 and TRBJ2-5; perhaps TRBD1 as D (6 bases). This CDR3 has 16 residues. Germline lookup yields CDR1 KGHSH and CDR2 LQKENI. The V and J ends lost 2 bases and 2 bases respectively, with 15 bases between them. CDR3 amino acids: CASSPGRDNLQETQYF. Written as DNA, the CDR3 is TGTGCCAGCTCACCAGGCCGGGACAACTTACAAGAGACCCAGTACTTC.

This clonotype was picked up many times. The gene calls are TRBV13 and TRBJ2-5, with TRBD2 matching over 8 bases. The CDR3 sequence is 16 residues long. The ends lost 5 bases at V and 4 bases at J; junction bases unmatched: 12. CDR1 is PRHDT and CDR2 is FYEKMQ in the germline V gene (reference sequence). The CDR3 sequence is CASSAETSARGETQYF. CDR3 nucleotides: TGTGCCAGCAGCGCCGAGACTAGCGCGAGGGGAGAGACCCAGTACTTC.

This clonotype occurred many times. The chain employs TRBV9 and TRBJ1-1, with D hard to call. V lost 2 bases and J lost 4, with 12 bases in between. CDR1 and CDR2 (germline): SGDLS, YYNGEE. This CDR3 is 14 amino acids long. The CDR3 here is CASSVTPWGTEAFF. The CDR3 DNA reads TGTGCCAGCAGCGTGACCCCCTGGGGCACTGAAGCTTTCTTT.

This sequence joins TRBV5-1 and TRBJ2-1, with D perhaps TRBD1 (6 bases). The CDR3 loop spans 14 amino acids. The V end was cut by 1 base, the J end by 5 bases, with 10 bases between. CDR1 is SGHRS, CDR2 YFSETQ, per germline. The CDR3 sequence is CASSLRRGHNEQFF. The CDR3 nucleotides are TGCGCCAGCAGCTTGCGCAGGGGACACAATGAGCAGTTCTTC.

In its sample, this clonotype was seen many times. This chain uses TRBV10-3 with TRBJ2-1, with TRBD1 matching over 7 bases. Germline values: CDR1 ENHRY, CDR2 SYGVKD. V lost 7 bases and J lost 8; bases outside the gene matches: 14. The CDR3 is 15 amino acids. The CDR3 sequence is CAITPGQREYDEQFF. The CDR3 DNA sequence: TGTGCCATCACCCCGGGACAGAGAGAGTACGATGAGCAGTTCTTC.

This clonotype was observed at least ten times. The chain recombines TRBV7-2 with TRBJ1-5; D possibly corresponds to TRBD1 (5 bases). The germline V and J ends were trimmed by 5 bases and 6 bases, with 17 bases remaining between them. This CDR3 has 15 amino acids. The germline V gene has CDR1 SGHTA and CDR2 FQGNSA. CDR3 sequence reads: CASSPWGVSGQPQHF. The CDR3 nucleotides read TGTGCCAGCAGCCCGTGGGGGGTTTCGGGTCAGCCCCAGCATTTT.

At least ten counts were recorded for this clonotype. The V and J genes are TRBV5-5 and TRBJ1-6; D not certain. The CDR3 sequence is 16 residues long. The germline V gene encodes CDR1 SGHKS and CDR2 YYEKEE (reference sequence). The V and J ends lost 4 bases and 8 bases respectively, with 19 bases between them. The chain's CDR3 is CASSRNMEGRDSPLHF. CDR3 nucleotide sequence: TGTGCCAGCAGCAGGAACATGGAGGGTCGGGATTCACCCCTCCACTTT. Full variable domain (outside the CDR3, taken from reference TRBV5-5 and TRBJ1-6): DAGVTQSPTHLIKTRGQQVTLRCSPISGHKSVSWYQQVLGQGPQFIFQYYEKEERGRGNFPDRFSARQFPNYSSELNVNALLLGDSALYLCASSRNMEGRDSPLHFGNGTRLTVT.

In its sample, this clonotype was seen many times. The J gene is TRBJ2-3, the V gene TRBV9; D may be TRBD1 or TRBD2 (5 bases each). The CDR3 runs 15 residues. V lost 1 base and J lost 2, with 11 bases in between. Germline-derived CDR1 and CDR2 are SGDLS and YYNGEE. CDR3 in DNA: TGTGCCAGCAGCGTATCGTGGGGGAACACAGATACGCAGTATTTT. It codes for CASSVSWGNTDTQYF.

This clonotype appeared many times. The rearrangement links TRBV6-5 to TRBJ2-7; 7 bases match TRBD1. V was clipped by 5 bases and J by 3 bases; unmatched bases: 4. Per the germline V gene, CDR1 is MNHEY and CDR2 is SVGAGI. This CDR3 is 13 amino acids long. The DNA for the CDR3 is TGTGCCAGCAGTCCTTACAGGGGCTACGAGCAGTACTTC. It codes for CASSPYRGYEQYF.

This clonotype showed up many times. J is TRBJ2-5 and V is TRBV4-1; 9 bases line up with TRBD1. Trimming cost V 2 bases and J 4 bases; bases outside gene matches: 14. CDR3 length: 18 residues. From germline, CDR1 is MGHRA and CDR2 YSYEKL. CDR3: CASSQIQGGQGRRETQYF. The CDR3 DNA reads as TGCGCCAGCAGCCAAATACAAGGTGGACAGGGGAGGCGAGAGACCCAGTACTTC.

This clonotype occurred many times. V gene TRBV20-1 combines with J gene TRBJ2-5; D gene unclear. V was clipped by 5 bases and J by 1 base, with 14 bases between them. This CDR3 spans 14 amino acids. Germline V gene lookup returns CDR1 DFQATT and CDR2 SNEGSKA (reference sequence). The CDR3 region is CSASPVVLQETQYF. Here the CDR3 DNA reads TGCAGTGCTTCCCCAGTCGTGCTCCAAGAGACCCAGTACTTC.

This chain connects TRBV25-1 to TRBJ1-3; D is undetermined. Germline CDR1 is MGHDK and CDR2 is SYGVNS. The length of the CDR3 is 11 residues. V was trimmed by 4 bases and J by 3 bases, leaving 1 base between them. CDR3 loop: CASSVGNTIYF. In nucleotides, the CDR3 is TGTGCCAGCAGTGTTGGAAACACCATATATTTT.

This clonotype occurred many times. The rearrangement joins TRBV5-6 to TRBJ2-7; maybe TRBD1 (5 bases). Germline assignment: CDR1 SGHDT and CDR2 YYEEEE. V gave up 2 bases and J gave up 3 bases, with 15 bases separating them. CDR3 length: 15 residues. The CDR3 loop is CASSFLQASFYEQYF. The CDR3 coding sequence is TGTGCCAGCAGCTTTCTACAGGCCTCCTTCTACGAGCAGTACTTC.

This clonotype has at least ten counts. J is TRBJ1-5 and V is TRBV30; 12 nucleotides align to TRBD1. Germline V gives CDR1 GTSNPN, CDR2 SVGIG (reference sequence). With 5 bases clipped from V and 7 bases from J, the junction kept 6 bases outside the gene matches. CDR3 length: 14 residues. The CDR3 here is CAWGTGGGGQPQHF. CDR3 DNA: TGTGCCTGGGGGACAGGGGGCGGCGGCCAGCCCCAGCATTTT.